This TCR beta chain was captured in a study of T cells in localized non-small cell lung cancer. Study conclusions and caveats: Uninvolved adjacent lung showed higher T cell clonality than tumor. Elevated circulating T cell density in blood was associated with longer overall survival. Paired adjacent lung recovered a median roughly 56 of the top 100 tumor clones.

The table came from immunoSEQ multiplex PCR; TCRdb's copy has only in-frame clones and leaves some out. The sample yields just under 80,000 clones, around 80% seen once. As concerns this clone: The antigen is not known.

Germline CDR1 and CDR2: SEHNR and FQNEAQ (reference sequence). The CDR3 spans 12 residues. V lost 6 bases and J lost 7; bases outside the gene matches: 3. The chain joins TRBV7-9 to TRBJ2-1, with 7 nucleotides matching TRBD2. Sequencing was performed on peripheral blood, taken before any cancer treatment. The receptor's source is a female donor over 55 with stage I lung adenocarcinoma. The CDR3 sequence is CASRSGGNEQFF. The CDR3 DNA reads TGTGCCAGCAGATCCGGGGGGAATGAGCAGTTCTTC.